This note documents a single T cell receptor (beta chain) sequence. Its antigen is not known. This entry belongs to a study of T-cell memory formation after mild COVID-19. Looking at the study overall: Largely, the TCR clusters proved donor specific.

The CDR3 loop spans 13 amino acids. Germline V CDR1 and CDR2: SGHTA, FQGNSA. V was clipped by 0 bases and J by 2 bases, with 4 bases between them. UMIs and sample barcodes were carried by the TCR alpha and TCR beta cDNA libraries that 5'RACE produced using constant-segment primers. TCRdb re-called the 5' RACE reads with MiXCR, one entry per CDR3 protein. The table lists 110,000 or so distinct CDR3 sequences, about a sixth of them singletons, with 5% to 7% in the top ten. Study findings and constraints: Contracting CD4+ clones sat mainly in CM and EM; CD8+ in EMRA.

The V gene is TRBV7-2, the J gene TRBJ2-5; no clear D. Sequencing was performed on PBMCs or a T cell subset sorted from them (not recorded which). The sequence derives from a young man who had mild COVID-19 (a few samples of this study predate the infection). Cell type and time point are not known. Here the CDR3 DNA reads TGTGCCAGCAGCTTAGCATCACAAGAGACCCAGTACTTC. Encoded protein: CASSLASQETQYF.